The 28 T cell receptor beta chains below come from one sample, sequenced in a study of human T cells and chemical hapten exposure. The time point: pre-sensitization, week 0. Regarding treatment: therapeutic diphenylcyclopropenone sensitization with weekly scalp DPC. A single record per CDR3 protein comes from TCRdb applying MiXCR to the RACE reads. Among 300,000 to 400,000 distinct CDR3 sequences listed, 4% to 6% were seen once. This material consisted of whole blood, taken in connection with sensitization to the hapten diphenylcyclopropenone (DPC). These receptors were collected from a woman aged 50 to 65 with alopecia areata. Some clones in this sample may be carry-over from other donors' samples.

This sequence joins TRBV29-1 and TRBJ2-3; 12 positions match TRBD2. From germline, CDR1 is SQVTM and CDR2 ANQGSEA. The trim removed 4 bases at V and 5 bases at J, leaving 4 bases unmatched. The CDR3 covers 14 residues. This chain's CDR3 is CSVVLAGGGDTQYF. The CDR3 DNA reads TGCAGCGTTGTACTAGCGGGGGGTGGAGATACGCAGTATTTT.

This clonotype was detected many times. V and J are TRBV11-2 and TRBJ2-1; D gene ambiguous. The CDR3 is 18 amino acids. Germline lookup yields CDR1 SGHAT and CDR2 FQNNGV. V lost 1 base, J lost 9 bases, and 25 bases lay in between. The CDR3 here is CASSLGFLATDFPTEQFF. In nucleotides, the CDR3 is TGTGCCAGCAGCTTAGGTTTCTTGGCTACCGACTTTCCCACTGAGCAGTTCTTC.

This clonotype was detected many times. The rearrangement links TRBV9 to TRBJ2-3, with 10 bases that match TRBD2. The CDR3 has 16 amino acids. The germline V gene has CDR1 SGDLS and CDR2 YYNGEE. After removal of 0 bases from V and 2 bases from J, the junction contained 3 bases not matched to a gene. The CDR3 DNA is TGTGCCAGCAGCGTAGGGGGACTAGCGACCACAGATACGCAGTATTTT. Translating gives CASSVGGLATTDTQYF.

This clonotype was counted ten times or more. The CDR3 DNA reads as TGCAGTGCTAGTTGGACAGACTCCTACGAGCAGTACTTC. It codes for CSASWTDSYEQYF. The chain is built from TRBV20-1 and TRBJ2-7; maybe TRBD1 (6 bases). V shed 3 bases and J shed 0 bases, with 9 bases lying between them. This CDR3 contains 13 residues. The V gene's germline CDR1 is DFQATT and CDR2 SNEGSKA (reference sequence).

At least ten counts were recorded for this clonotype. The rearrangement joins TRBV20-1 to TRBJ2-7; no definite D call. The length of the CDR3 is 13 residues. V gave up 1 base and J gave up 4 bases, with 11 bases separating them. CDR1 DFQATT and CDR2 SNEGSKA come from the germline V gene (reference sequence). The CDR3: CSARVTPFYEQYF. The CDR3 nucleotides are TGCAGTGCTAGAGTTACGCCATTTTACGAGCAGTACTTC.

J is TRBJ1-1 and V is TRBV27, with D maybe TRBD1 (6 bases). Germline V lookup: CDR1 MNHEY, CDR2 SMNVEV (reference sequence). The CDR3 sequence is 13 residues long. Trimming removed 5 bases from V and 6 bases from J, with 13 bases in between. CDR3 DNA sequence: TGTGCCAGCAGTGAGACAGGAGGGGCTGAAGCTTTCTTT. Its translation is CASSETGGAEAFF.

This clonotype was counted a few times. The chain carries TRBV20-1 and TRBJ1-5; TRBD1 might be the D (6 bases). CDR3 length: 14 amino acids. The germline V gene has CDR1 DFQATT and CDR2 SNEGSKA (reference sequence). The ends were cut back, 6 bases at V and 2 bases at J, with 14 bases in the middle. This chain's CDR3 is CSARGGGGNQPQHF. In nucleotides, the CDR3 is TGCAGTGCGCGAGGGGGAGGCGGCAATCAGCCCCAGCATTTT.

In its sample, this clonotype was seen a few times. CDR3 sequence: CASSLVWGNTIYF. The DNA for the CDR3 is TGTGCCAGCAGCTTAGTTTGGGGAAACACCATATATTTT. The chain uses TRBV11-2 and TRBJ1-3, with unresolved D. The V gene's germline CDR1 is SGHAT and CDR2 FQNNGV. This CDR3 contains 13 residues. V lost 1 base to trimming and J lost 4 bases, with 5 bases between them.

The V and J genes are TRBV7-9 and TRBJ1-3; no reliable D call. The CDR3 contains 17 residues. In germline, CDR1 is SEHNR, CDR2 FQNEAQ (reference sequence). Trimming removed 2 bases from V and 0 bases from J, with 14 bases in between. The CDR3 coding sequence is TGTGCCAGCAGCTTAACTAGGACGAGCCCCTCTGGAAACACCATATATTTT. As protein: CASSLTRTSPSGNTIYF.

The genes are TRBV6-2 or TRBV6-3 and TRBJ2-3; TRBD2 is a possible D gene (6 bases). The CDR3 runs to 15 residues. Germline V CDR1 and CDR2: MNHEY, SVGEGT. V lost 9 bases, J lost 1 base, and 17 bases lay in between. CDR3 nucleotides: TGTGCCAGTCGGTCTCTAAGGGAGGGCACAGATACGCAGTATTTT. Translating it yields CASRSLREGTDTQYF.

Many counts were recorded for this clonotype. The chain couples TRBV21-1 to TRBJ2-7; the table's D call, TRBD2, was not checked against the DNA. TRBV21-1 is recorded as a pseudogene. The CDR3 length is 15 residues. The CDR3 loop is CASSKDTSGEGEQYF. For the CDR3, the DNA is TGTGCCAGCAGCAAAGATACTAGCGGGGAGGGCGAGCAGTACTTC.

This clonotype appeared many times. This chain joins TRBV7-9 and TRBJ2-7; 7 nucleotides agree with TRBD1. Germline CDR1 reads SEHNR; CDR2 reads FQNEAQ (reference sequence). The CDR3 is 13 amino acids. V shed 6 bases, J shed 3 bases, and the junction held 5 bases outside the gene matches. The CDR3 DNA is TGTGCCAGCAGTCGGACAGGAGGCTACGAGCAGTACTTC. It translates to CASSRTGGYEQYF.

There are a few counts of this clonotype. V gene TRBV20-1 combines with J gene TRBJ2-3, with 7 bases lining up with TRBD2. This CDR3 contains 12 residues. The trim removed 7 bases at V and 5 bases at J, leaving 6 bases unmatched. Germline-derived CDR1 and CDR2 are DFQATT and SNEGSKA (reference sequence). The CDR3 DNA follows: TGCAGTGGACCAGTAGCGGGAGATACGCAGTATTTT. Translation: CSGPVAGDTQYF.

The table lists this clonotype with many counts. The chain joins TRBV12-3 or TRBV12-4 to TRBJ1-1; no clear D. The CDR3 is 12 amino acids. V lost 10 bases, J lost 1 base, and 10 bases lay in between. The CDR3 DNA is TGTGCCATTGGACGAGGGAACACTGAAGCTTTCTTT. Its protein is CAIGRGNTEAFF.

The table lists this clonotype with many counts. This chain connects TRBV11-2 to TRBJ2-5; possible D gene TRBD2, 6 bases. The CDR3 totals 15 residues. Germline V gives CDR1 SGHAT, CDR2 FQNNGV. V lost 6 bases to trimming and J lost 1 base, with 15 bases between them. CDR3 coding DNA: TGTGCCAGCAGTTACACGGCGGGGACCCAAGAGACCCAGTACTTC. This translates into CASSYTAGTQETQYF.

CDR3 in amino acids: CSATTLLNTEAFF. CDR3 coding DNA: TGCAGTGCCACTACACTCCTGAACACTGAAGCTTTCTTT. The V and J genes are TRBV20-1 and TRBJ1-1, with no clear D. The CDR3 has 13 amino acids. The V end was cut by 6 bases, the J end by 0 bases, with 11 bases between. The germline gives CDR1 DFQATT, CDR2 SNEGSKA (reference sequence).

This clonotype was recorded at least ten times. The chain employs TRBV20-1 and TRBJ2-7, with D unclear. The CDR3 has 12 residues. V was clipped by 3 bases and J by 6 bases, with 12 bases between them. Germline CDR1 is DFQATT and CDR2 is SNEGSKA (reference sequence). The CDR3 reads CSARKGTGEQYF. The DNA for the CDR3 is TGCAGTGCTAGGAAGGGTACCGGCGAGCAGTACTTC.

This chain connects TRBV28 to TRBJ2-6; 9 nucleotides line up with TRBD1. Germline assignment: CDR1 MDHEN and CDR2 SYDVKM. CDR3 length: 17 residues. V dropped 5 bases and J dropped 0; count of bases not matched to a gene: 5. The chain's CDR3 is CASSPGQGSSGANVLTF. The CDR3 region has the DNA TGTGCCAGCAGTCCGGGACAGGGTAGCTCTGGGGCCAACGTCCTGACTTTC.

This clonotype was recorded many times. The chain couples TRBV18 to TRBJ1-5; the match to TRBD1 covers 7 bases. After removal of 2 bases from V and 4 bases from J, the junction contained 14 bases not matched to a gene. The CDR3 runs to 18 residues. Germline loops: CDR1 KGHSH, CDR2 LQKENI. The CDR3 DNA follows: TGTGCCAGCTCACCAGAACTCGCCAAGACAGGGCCTAATCAGCCCCAGCATTTT. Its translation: CASSPELAKTGPNQPQHF.

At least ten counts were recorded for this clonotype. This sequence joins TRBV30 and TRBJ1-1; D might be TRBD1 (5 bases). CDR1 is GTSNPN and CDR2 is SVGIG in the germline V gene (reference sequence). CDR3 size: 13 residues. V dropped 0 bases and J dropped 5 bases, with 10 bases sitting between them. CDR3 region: CAWSVTGTTEAFF. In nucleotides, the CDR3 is TGTGCCTGGAGTGTAACAGGAACGACTGAAGCTTTCTTT. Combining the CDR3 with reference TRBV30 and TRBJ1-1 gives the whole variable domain SQTIHQWPATLVQPVGSPLSLECTVEGTSNPNLYWYRQAAGRGLQLLFYSVGIGQISSEVPQNLSASRPQDRQFILSSKKLLLSDSGFYLCAWSVTGTTEAFFGQGTRLTVV.

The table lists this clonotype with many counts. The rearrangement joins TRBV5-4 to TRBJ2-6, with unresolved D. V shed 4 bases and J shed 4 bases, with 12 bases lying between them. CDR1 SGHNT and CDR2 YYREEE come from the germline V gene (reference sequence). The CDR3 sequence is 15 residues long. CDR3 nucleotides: TGTGCCAGCAGCAATAGGGCTGACGGGGCCAACGTCCTGACTTTC. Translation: CASSNRADGANVLTF.

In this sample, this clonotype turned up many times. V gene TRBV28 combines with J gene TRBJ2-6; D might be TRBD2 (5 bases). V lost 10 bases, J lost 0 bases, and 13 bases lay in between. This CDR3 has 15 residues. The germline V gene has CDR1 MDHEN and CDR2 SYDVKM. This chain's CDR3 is CATWRTSSGANVLTF. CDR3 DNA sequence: TGTGCCACCTGGAGGACGAGCTCTGGGGCCAACGTCCTGACTTTC.

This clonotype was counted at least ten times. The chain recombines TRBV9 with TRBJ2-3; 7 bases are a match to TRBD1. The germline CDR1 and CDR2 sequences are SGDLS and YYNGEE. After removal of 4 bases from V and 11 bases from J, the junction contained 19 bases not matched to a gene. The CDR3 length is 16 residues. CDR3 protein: CASSSQGAYTGQMQYF. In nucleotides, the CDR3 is TGTGCCAGCAGCTCTCAGGGAGCCTATACGGGACAGATGCAGTATTTT.

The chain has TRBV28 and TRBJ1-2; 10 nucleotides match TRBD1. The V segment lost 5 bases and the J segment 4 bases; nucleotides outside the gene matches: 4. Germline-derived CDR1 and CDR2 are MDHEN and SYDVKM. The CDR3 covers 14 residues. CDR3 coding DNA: TGTGCCAGCAGTCGGACAGGGGGGGCCTATGGCTACACCTTC. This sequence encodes CASSRTGGAYGYTF.

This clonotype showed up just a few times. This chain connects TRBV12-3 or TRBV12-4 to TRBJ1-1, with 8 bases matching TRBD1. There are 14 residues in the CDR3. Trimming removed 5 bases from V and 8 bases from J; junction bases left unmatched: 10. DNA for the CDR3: TGTGCCAGCAGTCTTACCGGGACAGGCAAGGAAGCTTTCTTT. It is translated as CASSLTGTGKEAFF.

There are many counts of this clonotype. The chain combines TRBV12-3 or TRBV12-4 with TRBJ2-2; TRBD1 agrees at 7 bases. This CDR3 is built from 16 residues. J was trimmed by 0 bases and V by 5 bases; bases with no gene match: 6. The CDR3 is CASSRQGPANTGELFF. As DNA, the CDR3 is TGTGCCAGCAGTCGACAGGGCCCCGCGAACACCGGGGAGCTGTTTTTT.

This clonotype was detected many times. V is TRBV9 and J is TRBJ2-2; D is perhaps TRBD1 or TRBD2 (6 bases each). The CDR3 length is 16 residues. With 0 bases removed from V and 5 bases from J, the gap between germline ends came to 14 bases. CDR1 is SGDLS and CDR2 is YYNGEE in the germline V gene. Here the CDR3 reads CASSVGGGRWTGELFF. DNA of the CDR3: TGTGCCAGCAGCGTAGGAGGGGGGCGCTGGACCGGGGAGCTGTTTTTT. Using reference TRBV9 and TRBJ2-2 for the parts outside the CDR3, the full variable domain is DSGVTQTPKHLITATGQRVTLRCSPRSGDLSVYWYQQSLDQGLQFLIQYYNGEERAKGNILERFSAQQFPDLHSELNLSSLELGDSALYFCASSVGGGRWTGELFFGEGSRLTVL.

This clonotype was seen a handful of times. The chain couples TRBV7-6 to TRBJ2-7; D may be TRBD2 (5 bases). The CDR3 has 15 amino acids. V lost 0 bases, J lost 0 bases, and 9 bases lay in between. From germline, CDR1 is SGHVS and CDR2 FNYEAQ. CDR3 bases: TGTGCCAGCAGCTTAGCGTTTGGGAGCTCCTACGAGCAGTACTTC. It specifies CASSLAFGSSYEQYF.